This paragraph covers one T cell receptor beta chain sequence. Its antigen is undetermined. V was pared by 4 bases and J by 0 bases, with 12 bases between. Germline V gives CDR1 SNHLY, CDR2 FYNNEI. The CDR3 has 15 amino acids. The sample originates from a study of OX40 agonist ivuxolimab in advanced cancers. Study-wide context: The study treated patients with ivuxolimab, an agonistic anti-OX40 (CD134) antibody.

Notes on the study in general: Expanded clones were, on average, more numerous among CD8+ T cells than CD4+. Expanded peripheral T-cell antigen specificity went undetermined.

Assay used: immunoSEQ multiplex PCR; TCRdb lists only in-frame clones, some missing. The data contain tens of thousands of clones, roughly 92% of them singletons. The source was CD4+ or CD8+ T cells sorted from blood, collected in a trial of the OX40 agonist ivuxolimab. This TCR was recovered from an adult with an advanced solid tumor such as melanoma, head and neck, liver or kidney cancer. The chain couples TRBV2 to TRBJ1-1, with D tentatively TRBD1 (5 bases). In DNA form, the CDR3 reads TGTGCCAGCAGTGTTCCTCAGGGTCTGAACACTGAAGCTTTCTTT. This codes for CASSVPQGLNTEAFF.